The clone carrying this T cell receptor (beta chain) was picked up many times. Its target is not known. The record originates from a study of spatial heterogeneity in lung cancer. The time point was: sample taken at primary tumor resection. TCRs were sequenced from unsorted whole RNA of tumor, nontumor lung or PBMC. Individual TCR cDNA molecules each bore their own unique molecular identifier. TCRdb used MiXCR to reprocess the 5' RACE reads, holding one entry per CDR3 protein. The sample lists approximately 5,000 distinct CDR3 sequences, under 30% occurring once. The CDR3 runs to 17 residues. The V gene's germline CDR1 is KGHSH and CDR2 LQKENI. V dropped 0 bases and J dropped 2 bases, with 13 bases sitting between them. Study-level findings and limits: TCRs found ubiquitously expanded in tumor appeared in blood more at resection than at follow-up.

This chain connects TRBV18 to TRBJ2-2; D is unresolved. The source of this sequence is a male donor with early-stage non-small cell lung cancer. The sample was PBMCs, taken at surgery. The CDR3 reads CASSPPSQRRNTGELFF. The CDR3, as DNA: TGTGCCAGCTCACCACCGTCACAGAGAAGAAACACCGGGGAGCTGTTTTTT.